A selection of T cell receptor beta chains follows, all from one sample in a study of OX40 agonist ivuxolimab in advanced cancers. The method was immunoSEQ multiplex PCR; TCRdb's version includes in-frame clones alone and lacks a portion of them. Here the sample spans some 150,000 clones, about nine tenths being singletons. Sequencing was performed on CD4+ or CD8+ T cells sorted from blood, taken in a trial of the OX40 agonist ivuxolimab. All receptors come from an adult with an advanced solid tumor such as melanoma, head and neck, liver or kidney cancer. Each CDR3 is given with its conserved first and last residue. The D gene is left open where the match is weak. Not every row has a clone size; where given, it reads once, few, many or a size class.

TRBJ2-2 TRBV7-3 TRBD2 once CASSLNPAGGLAGELFF TGTGCCAGCAGCTTAAACCCAGCGGGAGGGCTGGCCGGGGAGCTGTTTTTT
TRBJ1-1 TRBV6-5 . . CASSLRGGNTEAFF TGTGCCAGCAGCCTACGGGGCGGAAACACTGAAGCTTTCTTT
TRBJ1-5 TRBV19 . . CASSMGLGGPQDQPQHF TGTGCCAGTAGTATGGGGCTGGGGGGCCCCCAAGATCAGCCCCAGCATTTT
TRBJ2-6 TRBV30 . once CAWTTGANVLTF TGTGCCTGGACAACTGGGGCCAACGTCCTGACTTTC
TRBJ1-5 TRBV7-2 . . CASSAGDQPQHF TGTGCCAGCAGCGCCGGGGATCAGCCCCAGCATTTT
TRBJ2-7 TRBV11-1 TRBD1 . CASSTRTGGYYEQYF TGTGCCAGCAGCACCCGGACAGGAGGATACTACGAGCAGTACTTC
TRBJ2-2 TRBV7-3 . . CASSLGLAGTGELFF TGTGCCAGCAGCTTAGGGCTAGCCGGCACCGGGGAGCTGTTTTTT
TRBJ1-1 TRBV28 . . CASSLPGGGTEAFF TGTGCCAGCAGTCTCCCGGGGGGGGGAACTGAAGCTTTCTTT
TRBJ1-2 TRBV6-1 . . CASSVDRTNYGYTF TGTGCCAGCAGTGTCGACAGAACTAACTATGGCTACACCTTC
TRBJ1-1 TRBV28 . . CASSFSRTGAVEAFF TGTGCCAGCAGTTTCTCGAGGACCGGGGCGGTTGAAGCTTTCTTT
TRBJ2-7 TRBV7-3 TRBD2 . CASSKAGDQRYEQYF TGTGCCAGCAGCAAAGCGGGAGATCAGCGTTACGAGCAGTACTTC
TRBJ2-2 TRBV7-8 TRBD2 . CASSLAATSGTGELFF TGTGCCAGCAGCTTAGCGGCGACTAGCGGGACCGGGGAGCTGTTTTTT
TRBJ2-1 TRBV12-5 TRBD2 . CASGPLAVYNEQFF TGTGCTAGTGGCCCCCTAGCGGTCTACAATGAGCAGTTCTTC
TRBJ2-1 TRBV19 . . CASRSRQDRPRNEQFF TGTGCCAGTAGGTCCCGCCAGGACAGACCCCGCAATGAGCAGTTCTTC
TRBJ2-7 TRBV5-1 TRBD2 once CASTLTSILAGASLDEQYF TGCGCCAGCACCCTAACCTCCATTTTAGCGGGAGCAAGCCTGGACGAGCAGTACTTC
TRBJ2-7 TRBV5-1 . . CASSLDYYEQYF TGCGCCAGCAGCTTAGACTACTACGAGCAGTACTTC
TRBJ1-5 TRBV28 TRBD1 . CASSEGTGNVGSNQPQHF TGTGCCAGCAGCGAAGGGACAGGGAACGTGGGCAGCAATCAGCCCCAGCATTTT
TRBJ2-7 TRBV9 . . CASSVGGGSEQYF TGTGCCAGCAGCGTAGGAGGGGGGTCCGAGCAGTACTTC
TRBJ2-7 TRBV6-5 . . CASSYAGTAVTYEQYF TGTGCCAGCAGTTACGCCGGGACCGCCGTTACCTACGAGCAGTACTTC
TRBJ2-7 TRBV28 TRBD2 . CASSFPKSRTSGRQYYEQYF TGTGCCAGCAGTTTCCCCAAAAGCCGGACTAGCGGGAGGCAGTACTACGAGCAGTACTTC
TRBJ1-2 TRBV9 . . CAGSVGQGVYGYTF TGTGCCGGCAGCGTAGGCCAGGGAGTGTATGGCTACACCTTC
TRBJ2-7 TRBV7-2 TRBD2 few CASSLTGTSPYF TGTGCCAGCAGCTTAACCGGGACTAGCCCGTACTTC
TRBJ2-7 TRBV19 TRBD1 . CASSIGTGTEQYF TGTGCCAGTAGTATCGGGACAGGGACCGAGCAGTACTTC
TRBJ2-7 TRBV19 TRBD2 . CASSKLATLYEQYF TGTGCCAGTAGTAAACTAGCGACTCTCTACGAGCAGTACTTC
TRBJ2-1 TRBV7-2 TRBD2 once CASSPWLAGGLNEQFF TGTGCCAGCAGCCCCTGGCTAGCGGGAGGGTTGAATGAGCAGTTCTTC
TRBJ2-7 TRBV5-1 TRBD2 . CASSLTSGVEQYF TGCGCCAGCAGCTTGACTAGCGGGGTCGAGCAGTACTTC
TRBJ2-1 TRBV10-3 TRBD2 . CAISESIAGGLDEQFF TGTGCCATCAGTGAGTCCATAGCGGGAGGGCTCGATGAGCAGTTCTTC
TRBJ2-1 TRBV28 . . CASSFYTSYNEQFF TGTGCCAGCAGTTTTTACACCTCCTACAATGAGCAGTTCTTC
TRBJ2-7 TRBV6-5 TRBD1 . CASSYSTGPSYEQYF TGTGCCAGCAGTTACTCGACAGGGCCTTCCTACGAGCAGTACTTC
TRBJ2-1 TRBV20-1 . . CSARAGALAVF TGCAGTGCTAGAGCGGGGGCACTGGCGGTCTTC
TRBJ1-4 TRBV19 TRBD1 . CASSIGQGANEKLFF TGTGCCAGTAGTATTGGACAGGGGGCTAATGAAAAACTGTTTTTT
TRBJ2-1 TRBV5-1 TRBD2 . CASSLEGLAANNEQFF TGCGCCAGCAGCTTGGAGGGACTAGCAGCAAACAATGAGCAGTTCTTC
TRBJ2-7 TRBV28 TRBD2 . CASSRTSGTGEQYF TGTGCCAGCAGCAGGACTAGCGGGACAGGCGAGCAGTACTTC